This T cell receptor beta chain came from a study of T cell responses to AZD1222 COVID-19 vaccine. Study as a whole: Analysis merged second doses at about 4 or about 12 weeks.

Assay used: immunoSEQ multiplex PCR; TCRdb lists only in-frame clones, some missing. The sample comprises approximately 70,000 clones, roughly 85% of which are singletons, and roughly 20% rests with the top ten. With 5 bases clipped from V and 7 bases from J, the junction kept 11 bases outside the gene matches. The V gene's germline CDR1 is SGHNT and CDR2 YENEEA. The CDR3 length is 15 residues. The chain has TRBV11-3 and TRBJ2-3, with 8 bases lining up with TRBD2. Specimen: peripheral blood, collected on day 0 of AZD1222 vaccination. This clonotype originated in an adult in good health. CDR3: CASSPGGTDLYTQYF. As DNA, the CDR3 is TGTGCCAGCAGCCCGGGAGGGACGGACCTGTATACGCAGTATTTT.